The next 18 T cell receptor beta chains were all read from a single sample in a study of cytomegalovirus exposure and HLA in healthy donors. PCR used 60 Vbeta primers and 13 Jbeta primers. This table comes from immunoSEQ multiplex PCR, and its TCRdb copy is limited to in-frame clones, with some not included. Found here are over 85,000 clones, around four fifths of them singletons; the top ten hold 5.5% to 7%. Sequenced material: PBMCs. The receptor set was obtained from a man aged 30 to 39 in good health and CMV-seropositive.

A single count supports this clone. The rearrangement joins TRBV30 to TRBJ1-6; D is unresolved. CDR1 GTSNPN and CDR2 SVGIG come from the germline V gene (reference sequence). Trimming removed 0 bases at V and 13 bases at J, with 13 bases between. The CDR3 has 13 amino acids. The CDR3 protein is CAWSVREGVPLHF. In DNA form, the CDR3 reads TGTGCCTGGAGTGTGAGAGAGGGTGTCCCCCTCCACTTT.

This clone was seen a few times. The chain recombines TRBV30 with TRBJ1-3, with a possible D match to TRBD1 (6 bases). The CDR3 covers 16 residues. Germline assignment: CDR1 GTSNPN and CDR2 SVGIG (reference sequence). The V gene lost 3 bases and the J gene lost 0 bases, with 15 bases spanning the gap. This CDR3 is CAWRNRAALSGNTIYF. Here the CDR3 DNA reads TGTGCCTGGAGAAACAGGGCAGCTCTCTCTGGAAACACCATATATTTT.

The gene calls are TRBV7-9 and TRBJ2-2; 7 bases are a match to TRBD1. Germline V gene data show CDR1 as SEHNR and CDR2 as FQNEAQ (reference sequence). This CDR3 spans 15 amino acids. V gave up 0 bases and J gave up 6 bases; unmatched junction bases: 4. CDR3 in DNA: TGTGCCAGCAGCTTAGCAGGGGGCGAGGCCGGGGAGCTGTTTTTT. Its translation: CASSLAGGEAGELFF. Supplemented by reference TRBV7-9 and TRBJ2-2, the full variable domain reads DTGVSQNPRHKITKRGQNVTFRCDPISEHNRLYWYRQTLGQGPEFLTYFQNEAQLEKSRLLSDRFSAERPKGSFSTLEIQRTEQGDSAMYLCASSLAGGEAGELFFGEGSRLTVL.

To note about this clone: One end of the junction does not line up with germline, which may come from a read error. The J gene is TRBJ2-2, the V gene TRBV4-1; TRBD1 is a possible D gene (5 bases). The CDR3 runs to 14 residues. In germline, CDR1 is MGHRA, CDR2 YSYEKL. The CDR3 DNA follows: TGTGCCAGCAGCCAAATATTGCAGGGCGGGGAGCTGTTTTTT. It encodes CASSQILQGGELFF.

The chain is built from TRBV27 and TRBJ2-7, with 7 bases lining up with TRBD1. CDR1 is MNHEY, CDR2 SMNVEV, per germline (reference sequence). V was pared by 0 bases and J by 3 bases, with 8 bases of the junction left unmatched. The CDR3 covers 16 residues. CDR3 sequence (DNA): TGTGCCAGCAGTTTATCTCGGGGACAGATCATCTACGAGCAGTACTTC. This sequence encodes CASSLSRGQIIYEQYF.

This clone has a handful of counts. This chain joins TRBV7-9 and TRBJ1-3; the D gene is possibly TRBD1 (6 bases). This CDR3 has 18 residues. CDR1 is SEHNR, CDR2 FQNEAQ, per germline (reference sequence). Trimming took 1 base from V and 3 from J, leaving 19 bases between them. In DNA form, the CDR3 reads TGTGCCAGCAGCTTAGATGTCACAATGGGGGCGCGTGGAAACACCATATATTTT. Its protein product is CASSLDVTMGARGNTIYF. The variable domain in full, with the rest retrieved from reference TRBV7-9 and TRBJ1-3, is DTGVSQNPRHKITKRGQNVTFRCDPISEHNRLYWYRQTLGQGPEFLTYFQNEAQLEKSRLLSDRFSAERPKGSFSTLEIQRTEQGDSAMYLCASSLDVTMGARGNTIYFGEGSWLTVV.

The V and J genes are TRBV9 and TRBJ2-1; 8 bases are shared with TRBD1. The V and J ends lost 3 bases and 6 bases, in that order; junction bases with no gene match: 2. CDR1 and CDR2 (germline): SGDLS, YYNGEE. This CDR3 has 13 amino acids. The CDR3 reads CASSGTGFNEQFF. CDR3 nucleotides: TGTGCCAGCAGCGGGACAGGGTTCAATGAGCAGTTCTTC.

This clone has ten or more counts. This same CDR3 is encoded by further DNA sequences in the sample. This chain joins TRBV4-1 and TRBJ2-7; possibly TRBD1 for D (5 bases). CDR3 size: 14 residues. In germline, CDR1 is MGHRA, CDR2 YSYEKL. The V end was cut by 0 bases, the J end by 3 bases, with 9 bases between. CDR3 residues: CASSQEIRGYEQYF. CDR3 sequence (DNA): TGCGCCAGCAGCCAAGAGATTAGGGGCTACGAGCAGTACTTC.

V and J are TRBV30 and TRBJ2-1; the D gene is possibly TRBD2 (6 bases). Germline loops: CDR1 GTSNPN, CDR2 SVGIG (reference sequence). Trimming removed 4 bases at V and 1 base at J, with 14 bases between. The CDR3 sequence is 15 residues long. The CDR3 is CAWNGLGGSYNEQFF. The CDR3, as DNA: TGTGCCTGGAATGGACTGGGGGGTTCCTACAATGAGCAGTTCTTC.

The gene calls are TRBV27 and TRBJ1-2, with D hard to call. Germline CDR1 and CDR2: MNHEY and SMNVEV (reference sequence). The CDR3 is made up of 13 amino acids. The CDR3 reads CALEERINYGYTF. The CDR3 bases are TGTGCTCTAGAGGAGCGAATTAACTATGGCTACACCTTC.

V and J are TRBV5-4 and TRBJ2-3; 7 bases match TRBD2. V shed 4 bases and J 2 bases; nucleotides not matched to a gene: 4. The CDR3 loop spans 14 amino acids. In germline, CDR1 is SGHNT, CDR2 YYREEE (reference sequence). The DNA for the CDR3 is TGTGCCAGCAGCCCGGGGGGTTCCACAGATACGCAGTATTTT. Translated: CASSPGGSTDTQYF.

This rearrangement joins TRBV30 to TRBJ1-2, with D perhaps TRBD1 (6 bases). The CDR3 contains 13 residues. Germline CDR1 and CDR2: GTSNPN and SVGIG (reference sequence). With 2 bases removed from V and 8 bases from J, the gap between germline ends came to 15 bases. This CDR3 reads CAWSSSGARGYTF. The CDR3 DNA is TGTGCCTGGAGTAGCTCAGGGGCGCGGGGCTACACCTTC.

The chain is built from TRBV5-1 and TRBJ1-1; 7 bases align to TRBD1. This CDR3 has 14 residues. The trim removed 2 bases at V and 5 bases at J, leaving 6 bases unmatched. CDR1 SGHRS and CDR2 YFSETQ come from the germline V gene. CDR3: CASSFRARGTEAFF. The CDR3 bases are TGCGCCAGCAGCTTCCGGGCCAGGGGGACTGAAGCTTTCTTT.

The rearrangement uses TRBV4-1 and TRBJ1-3; D is unresolved. Trimming left V 0 bases short and J 1 base short, with 10 bases between. The CDR3 totals 16 residues. CDR1 and CDR2 from the germline V gene are MGHRA and YSYEKL. CDR3 loop: CASSQEAVFSGNTIYF. CDR3 DNA sequence: TGCGCCAGCAGCCAAGAAGCGGTATTTTCTGGAAACACCATATATTTT.

CDR3 nucleotides: TGTGCCAGCAGCCCTAAACAGGGGGTAGCCAAAAACATTCAGTACTTC. Its translation is CASSPKQGVAKNIQYF. The rearrangement links TRBV5-6 to TRBJ2-4; 8 bases align to TRBD1. Trimming at V came to 4 bases and at J to 0 bases, leaving 6 bases not matched to a gene. The CDR3 length is 16 residues. Germline assignment: CDR1 SGHDT and CDR2 YYEEEE.

This chain connects TRBV18 to TRBJ1-6; the D is unclear. The V gene's germline CDR1 is KGHSH and CDR2 LQKENI. V was cut by 5 bases and J by 5 bases, with 10 bases left in between. The CDR3 is 14 amino acids. The CDR3 is CASSIYGDNSPLHF. The CDR3 nucleotides read TGTGCCAGCTCAATATACGGTGATAATTCACCCCTCCACTTT.

The chain carries TRBV18 and TRBJ1-1; no clear D. V was shortened by 6 bases and J by 5 bases, with 13 bases between the two germline ends. The CDR3 extends over 13 amino acids. Germline V lookup: CDR1 KGHSH, CDR2 LQKENI. The CDR3 nucleotides are TGTGCCAGCTCGCCCGATAGCCGAACTGAAGCTTTCTTT. Residues: CASSPDSRTEAFF.

The gene calls are TRBV2 and TRBJ1-5; tentative D call: TRBD1 (5 bases). The CDR3 extends over 12 amino acids. With 6 bases removed from V and 6 bases from J, the gap between germline ends came to 9 bases. CDR1 and CDR2 (germline): SNHLY, FYNNEI. The CDR3 nucleotides read TGTGCCAGCAGAGGACAAGGTCAGCCCCAGCATTTT. This codes for CASRGQGQPQHF.